A single sample gave rise to the 6 T cell receptor beta chains below, sequenced in a study of blood T cell repertoires in COVID-19. Libraries were prepared by immunoSEQ multiplex PCR; TCRdb keeps only in-frame clonotypes and omits some of them. The sample gives fewer than 450,000 clones, about 90% of which show up once; under 1.3% is in the top ten. The specimen sequenced was PBMCs or T cells enriched from blood (not recorded which). These receptors were obtained from a woman aged 25 to 39 who had recovered from COVID-19.

The chain couples TRBV10-1 to TRBJ1-3, with a weak D call TRBD1 (6 bases). Germline CDR1 reads WNHNN; CDR2 reads SYGVQD (reference sequence). The length of the CDR3 is 14 residues. The V gene lost 6 bases and the J gene lost 0 bases, with 9 bases spanning the gap. The CDR3 region has the DNA TGCGCCAGCAGCGTGGACAGCTCTGGAAACACCATATATTTT. It specifies CASSVDSSGNTIYF.

In this sample, this clone turned up a few times. The chain carries TRBV6-1 and TRBJ1-5, with 9 positions matching TRBD1. With 0 bases clipped from V and 6 bases from J, the junction kept 3 bases outside the gene matches. Germline V gene data show CDR1 as MNHNS and CDR2 as SASEGT. The CDR3 runs 15 residues. CDR3 residues: CASSEADRGTQPQHF. The CDR3 DNA sequence: TGTGCCAGCAGTGAAGCTGACAGGGGGACTCAGCCCCAGCATTTT.

In regard to this clone: Other DNA sequences in the same sample also yield this CDR3. This chain links TRBV29-1 with TRBJ2-3, with TRBD2 identical over 13 bases. The germline V gene encodes CDR1 SQVTM and CDR2 ANQGSEA. This CDR3 is 15 amino acids long. Trimming took 6 bases from V and 2 from J; bases not matched to a gene: 5. CDR3 residues: CSVGTSGATTDTQYF. CDR3 bases: TGCAGCGTGGGGACTAGCGGGGCTACCACAGATACGCAGTATTTT.

The chain carries TRBV6-5 and TRBJ2-7; maybe TRBD2 (5 bases). The CDR3 runs to 14 residues. V lost 7 bases and J lost 6, with 19 bases in between. Per germline, CDR1 MNHEY and CDR2 SVGAGI. The CDR3 nucleotides read TGTGCCAGCACCTCAAAGATCGGAGGCAGCGAGCAGTACTTC. Translation gives CASTSKIGGSEQYF.

V gene TRBV6-6 combines with J gene TRBJ1-6; D unresolved. The V gene lost 6 bases and the J gene lost 5 bases, with 11 bases spanning the gap. Germline V gene data show CDR1 as MNHNY and CDR2 as SVGAGI (reference sequence). The CDR3 covers 14 residues. This CDR3 is CASSNGLDNSPLHF. The CDR3 DNA reads as TGTGCCAGCAGCAATGGACTGGATAATTCACCCCTCCACTTT.

About this clone: This sample also contains other DNA sequences that code for the same CDR3. V and J are TRBV18 and TRBJ2-7; tentative D call: TRBD2 (5 bases). V was trimmed by 3 bases and J by 7 bases, leaving 7 bases between them. This CDR3 contains 11 residues. The germline gives CDR1 KGHSH, CDR2 LQKENI. The CDR3 bases are TGTGCCAGCTCACCGGGCGGGGAGCAGTACTTC. It codes for CASSPGGEQYF.